This entry is about one T cell receptor (beta chain). This entry belongs to a study of blood T cell repertoires in COVID-19. As for the study in general: Sample material is recorded as cDNA or gDNA derived from T cells, B-cell-depleted T cells, or PBMCs.

CDR1 and CDR2 (germline): MDHEN, SYDVKM. CDR3 length equals 12 residues. V was clipped by 6 bases and J by 10 bases, with 14 bases between them. Clones were read by immunoSEQ multiplex PCR, and TCRdb kept only the in-frame ones, dropping some. This table holds more than 110,000 clones, about 79% found once. Sequences were obtained from peripheral blood. This receptor was taken from a woman older than 75 with active or convalescent COVID-19. The rearrangement joins TRBV28 to TRBJ2-3, with D hard to call. The CDR3 loop reads CASSSKPEPQYF. The CDR3 region has the DNA TGTGCCAGCAGCTCTAAACCCGAGCCGCAGTATTTT.